This T cell receptor (beta chain) was obtained from a study of cytomegalovirus exposure and HLA in healthy donors. Study-level points and caveats: Later analysis suggested links between common viral pathogens and several top significant clusters. Accurate prediction of HLA-A and HLA-B alleles (for most subjects) was reportedly achieved from TCR beta sequences.

Remarks on this clone: Its antigen is undetermined.

Losses at the gene ends were 5 bases for V and 7 bases for J; bases not matched to a gene: 7. Germline V gene lookup returns CDR1 MNHEY and CDR2 SMNVEV (reference sequence). This CDR3 region has 14 residues. The PCR contained 60 Vbeta and 13 Jbeta primers. Sequenced by immunoSEQ multiplex PCR; TCRdb stores in-frame clones only, minus some. Among about 100,000 clones listed, approximately 89% were seen once. This TCR was sampled from a man under 40 in good health and CMV-seronegative. The specimen sequenced was PBMCs. The chain couples TRBV27 to TRBJ1-5; 8 bases fit TRBD1. CDR3 DNA: TGTGCCAGCAGTCTAGGACAGGGTAAACAGCCCCAGCATTTT. Its translation: CASSLGQGKQPQHF.